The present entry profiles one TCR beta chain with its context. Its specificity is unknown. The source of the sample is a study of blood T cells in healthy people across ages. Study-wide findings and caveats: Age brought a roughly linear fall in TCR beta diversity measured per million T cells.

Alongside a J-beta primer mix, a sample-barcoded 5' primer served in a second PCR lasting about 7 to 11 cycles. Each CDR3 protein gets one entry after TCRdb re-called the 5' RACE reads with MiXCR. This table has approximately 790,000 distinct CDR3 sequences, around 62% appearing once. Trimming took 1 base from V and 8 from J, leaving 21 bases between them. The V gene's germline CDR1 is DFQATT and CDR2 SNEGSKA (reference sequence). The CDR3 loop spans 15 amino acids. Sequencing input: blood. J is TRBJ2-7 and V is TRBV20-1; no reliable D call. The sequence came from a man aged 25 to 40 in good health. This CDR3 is CSARASLPVSNQQYF. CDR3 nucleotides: TGCAGTGCTAGAGCCTCCCTCCCGGTGTCTAACCAGCAGTACTTC.